One sample yielded the 27 T cell receptor beta chains listed below, sequenced in a study of CD8 T cells in Susac syndrome (dated by TCRdb to the late 2010s). The protocol used for the library was the immunoSEQ multiplex PCR assay. RNA was extracted with the RNeasy kit and about 0.45 to 1 ug was reverse transcribed using random hexamers. In-frame beta chains were kept once TCRdb had trimmed the public reads at Q25 with fastp and called clones with MiXCR. Each entry is one CDR3 protein sequence, shown with its most common DNA and genes. This sample has about 130,000 distinct CDR3 sequences in its table, and roughly 95% of those were observed once. The ten largest clones represent 0.09% to 0.15% of the sample. Sequenced sample: CD4+ T cells from PBMCs. These receptors were obtained from a human donor in good health.

This clonotype appeared once. The rearrangement uses TRBV9 and TRBJ2-1; D gene unclear. Trimming stripped 2 bases from V and 0 bases from J, with 9 bases between. CDR1 and CDR2 (germline): SGDLS, YYNGEE. The CDR3 totals 15 residues. In DNA form, the CDR3 reads TGTGCCAGCAGCGTCTTGCAGAGCTCCTACAATGAGCAGTTCTTC. It specifies CASSVLQSSYNEQFF.

The chain has TRBV30 and TRBJ2-5, with TRBD1 matching over 11 bases. Germline V gene data show CDR1 as GTSNPN and CDR2 as SVGIG (reference sequence). After removal of 4 bases from V and 3 bases from J, the junction contained 13 bases not matched to a gene. The CDR3 is 17 amino acids. The CDR3 spells CAWNWGQGVSAEETQYF. The CDR3, as DNA: TGTGCCTGGAACTGGGGACAGGGGGTGTCAGCCGAAGAGACCCAGTACTTC. The full variable domain, completed using reference TRBV30 and TRBJ2-5, is SQTIHQWPATLVQPVGSPLSLECTVEGTSNPNLYWYRQAAGRGLQLLFYSVGIGQISSEVPQNLSASRPQDRQFILSSKKLLLSDSGFYLCAWNWGQGVSAEETQYFGPGTRLLVL.

The V gene is TRBV29-1, the J gene TRBJ2-2, with 12 bases identical to TRBD1. CDR1 is SQVTM and CDR2 is ANQGSEA in the germline V gene. V lost 7 bases to trimming and J lost 5 bases; unmatched junction nucleotides: 5. This CDR3 is 14 amino acids long. The CDR3 reads CSAGGQGATGELFF. CDR3 bases: TGCAGCGCGGGGGGACAGGGGGCAACCGGGGAGCTGTTTTTT.

This chain joins TRBV20-1 and TRBJ2-7; 8 bases match TRBD2. Trimming took 0 bases from V and 6 from J; bases not matched to a gene: 10. The CDR3 is 15 residues long. CDR1 and CDR2 (germline): DFQATT, SNEGSKA (reference sequence). CDR3 coding DNA: TGCAGTGCTAGAGAGTTTACGGGAGGGCCGCGCGAGCAGTACTTC. This gives the protein CSAREFTGGPREQYF.

The J gene is TRBJ1-1, the V gene TRBV20-1; the D gene is possibly TRBD1 (6 bases). CDR1 is DFQATT, CDR2 SNEGSKA, per germline (reference sequence). The CDR3 consists of 12 residues. Trimming removed 5 bases from V and 5 bases from J, with 12 bases in between. In DNA form, the CDR3 reads TGCAGTGCTCGGGGGCCGGGGACTGAAGCTTTCTTT. Translating gives CSARGPGTEAFF.

The V call is TRBV20-1, the J call TRBJ2-7, with a weak D call TRBD1 (5 bases). CDR1 is DFQATT and CDR2 is SNEGSKA in the germline V gene (reference sequence). The CDR3 is 13 amino acids. Trimming removed 6 bases at V and 0 bases at J, with 12 bases between. CDR3 protein: CSADDSLSYEQYF. DNA for the CDR3: TGCAGTGCGGACGACAGCCTCTCCTACGAGCAGTACTTC.

The V call is TRBV6-1, the J call TRBJ1-4; D unresolved. Germline values: CDR1 MNHNS, CDR2 SASEGT. There are 13 residues in the CDR3. Between the trimmed V and J ends, which lost 8 bases and 8 bases, there was a span of 15 bases. The CDR3 sequence: CASQVVRGEKLFF. In nucleotides, the CDR3 is TGTGCCAGCCAGGTGGTACGAGGGGAAAAACTGTTTTTT.

The chain recombines TRBV20-1 with TRBJ2-2; no definite D call. This CDR3 spans 12 amino acids. Germline lookup yields CDR1 DFQATT and CDR2 SNEGSKA (reference sequence). The V end lost 6 bases, the J end lost 3 bases, and 8 bases lay between the germline ends. The CDR3 spells CSAPWDTGELFF. CDR3 DNA: TGCAGTGCGCCCTGGGACACCGGGGAGCTGTTTTTT.

This clonotype was detected only once. The J gene is TRBJ2-2, the V gene TRBV24-1, with unresolved D. The CDR3 covers 13 residues. V lost 5 bases, J lost 2 bases, and 5 bases lay in between. CDR1 is KGHDR and CDR2 is SFDVKD in the germline V gene. CDR3 residues: CATSVTNTGELFF. DNA of the CDR3: TGTGCCACCAGTGTTACAAACACCGGGGAGCTGTTTTTT.

V and J are TRBV2 and TRBJ1-2; TRBD1 agrees at 7 bases. The J segment lost 0 bases and the V segment lost 8 bases, leaving 6 bases of the junction unmatched. The CDR3 runs to 14 residues. CDR1 is SNHLY, CDR2 FYNNEI, per germline. The chain's CDR3 is CASGTGAANYGYTF. Written as DNA, the CDR3 is TGTGCCAGCGGTACAGGGGCAGCTAACTATGGCTACACCTTC. The full variable domain, its missing parts supplied by reference TRBV2 and TRBJ1-2, is EPEVTQTPSHQVTQMGQEVILRCVPISNHLYFYWYRQILGQKVEFLVSFYNNEISEKSEIFDDQFSVERPDGSNFTLKIRSTKLEDSAMYFCASGTGAANYGYTFGSGTRLTVV.

The chain couples TRBV3-1 to TRBJ2-1, with TRBD2 matching 7 bases. CDR3 length: 16 residues. Germline assignment: CDR1 LGHDT and CDR2 YNNKEL (reference sequence). Trimming at V came to 0 bases and at J to 3 bases, leaving 5 bases not matched to a gene. CDR3 nucleotide sequence: TGTGCCAGCAGCCAAGATGGGACTATAAACTACAATGAGCAGTTCTTC. Its protein is CASSQDGTINYNEQFF.

V gene TRBV3-1 combines with J gene TRBJ2-4, with D tentatively TRBD1 (6 bases). Trimming left V 5 bases short and J 3 bases short, with 17 bases between. Germline lookup yields CDR1 LGHDT and CDR2 YNNKEL (reference sequence). The length of the CDR3 is 16 residues. The CDR3 here is CASSFTGPWGKNIQYF. As DNA, the CDR3 is TGTGCCAGCAGCTTTACAGGGCCCTGGGGCAAAAACATTCAGTACTTC. Combining the CDR3 with reference TRBV3-1 and TRBJ2-4 gives the whole variable domain DTAVSQTPKYLVTQMGNDKSIKCEQNLGHDTMYWYKQDSKKFLKIMFSYNNKELIINETVPNRFSPKSPDKAHLNLHINSLELGDSAVYFCASSFTGPWGKNIQYFGAGTRLSVL.

This chain joins TRBV5-1 and TRBJ2-7, with a possible D match to TRBD2 (6 bases). From germline, CDR1 is SGHRS and CDR2 YFSETQ. The V and J ends lost 0 bases and 1 base respectively, with 11 bases between them. This CDR3 spans 15 amino acids. CDR3 in DNA: TGCGCCAGCAGCTTGGAGCGGGCGGATTCCTACGAGCAGTACTTC. Translation gives CASSLERADSYEQYF. The full variable domain, rest sourced from reference TRBV5-1 and TRBJ2-7, is KAGVTQTPRYLIKTRGQQVTLSCSPISGHRSVSWYQQTPGQGLQFLFEYFSETQRNKGNFPGRFSGRQFSNSRSEMNVSTLELGDSALYLCASSLERADSYEQYFGPGTRLTVT.

The rearrangement links TRBV6-2 or TRBV6-3 to TRBJ2-7; D might be TRBD1 (5 bases). The CDR3 loop spans 14 amino acids. Germline V CDR1 and CDR2: MNHEY, SVGEGT. V was cut by 3 bases and J by 6 bases, with 15 bases left in between. The CDR3 region has the DNA TGTGCCAGCAGTTATCCGGCCGCAAGGGGCGAGCAGTACTTC. As protein: CASSYPAARGEQYF.

This clonotype was seen a single time. The chain recombines TRBV7-7 with TRBJ1-3; D is unresolved. Germline V gene sequence: CDR1 SSHAT, CDR2 FNYEAQ (reference sequence). Trimming left V 4 bases short and J 2 bases short, with 12 bases between. This CDR3 has 15 residues. CDR3 region: CASSSSPLPGNTIYF. The DNA for the CDR3 is TGTGCCAGCAGCTCCAGTCCACTCCCTGGAAACACCATATATTTT.

The chain couples TRBV12-3 or TRBV12-4 to TRBJ2-5; D is unclear. The CDR3 is 12 amino acids. V was pared by 2 bases and J by 5 bases, with 6 bases between. The CDR3 region has the DNA TGTGCCAGCAGTTTATCCGAGGAGACCCAGTACTTC. Translation: CASSLSEETQYF.

V gene TRBV29-1 combines with J gene TRBJ2-5; a weak D match, TRBD1 (7 bases). The ends were cut back, 4 bases at V and 2 bases at J, with 20 bases in the middle. The germline CDR1 and CDR2 sequences are SQVTM and ANQGSEA. CDR3 size: 16 residues. This chain's CDR3 is CSVGGGLTGVQETQYF. The CDR3 DNA reads TGCAGCGTTGGAGGGGGCCTAACGGGAGTTCAAGAGACCCAGTACTTC.

The chain recombines TRBV5-1 with TRBJ2-1, with a tentative D call TRBD2 (6 bases). The CDR3 length is 16 residues. The V end was cut by 1 base, the J end by 5 bases, with 16 bases between. Germline values: CDR1 SGHRS, CDR2 YFSETQ. CDR3 residues: CASSLKTGVGDNEQFF. CDR3 DNA: TGCGCCAGCAGCTTGAAGACGGGAGTAGGCGACAATGAGCAGTTCTTC. The complete variable domain, with remaining parts taken from reference TRBV5-1 and TRBJ2-1, reads KAGVTQTPRYLIKTRGQQVTLSCSPISGHRSVSWYQQTPGQGLQFLFEYFSETQRNKGNFPGRFSGRQFSNSRSEMNVSTLELGDSALYLCASSLKTGVGDNEQFFGPGTRLTVL.

This chain uses TRBV3-1 with TRBJ2-7, with D possibly TRBD1 on 5 matching bases. The germline gives CDR1 LGHDT, CDR2 YNNKEL (reference sequence). Trimming shortened V by 0 bases and J by 0 bases, and 15 bases separated the two germline ends. This CDR3 is 17 amino acids long. The CDR3 region is CASSQDLSPGYSYEQYF. The DNA for the CDR3 is TGTGCCAGCAGCCAAGATCTTTCCCCAGGGTACTCCTACGAGCAGTACTTC.

The chain combines TRBV4-2 with TRBJ2-7; D may be TRBD2 (6 bases). The germline V gene encodes CDR1 LGHNA and CDR2 YNFKEQ. The CDR3 runs 15 residues. Trimming left V 3 bases short and J 2 bases short, with 14 bases between. CDR3 nucleotides: TGTGCCAGCAGCCACCCCGCGGGGAGTACCTACGAGCAGTACTTC. This encodes CASSHPAGSTYEQYF.

This sequence joins TRBV6-5 and TRBJ1-5, with a weak D call TRBD1 (6 bases). CDR3 length equals 13 residues. V was clipped by 4 bases and J by 6 bases, with 10 bases between them. The germline gives CDR1 MNHEY, CDR2 SVGAGI. Here the CDR3 DNA reads TGTGCCAGCAGTTTAGGGGGGTCTCAGCCCCAGCATTTT. It codes for CASSLGGSQPQHF.

The chain carries TRBV5-1 and TRBJ1-2; the D gene is possibly TRBD1 (5 bases). CDR1 and CDR2 (germline): SGHRS, YFSETQ. There are 15 residues in the CDR3. Trimming stripped 0 bases from V and 6 bases from J, with 15 bases between. For the CDR3, the DNA is TGCGCCAGCAGCTTGGGAGGCAGGGTAATGGATGGCTACACCTTC. It encodes CASSLGGRVMDGYTF.

V is TRBV2 and J is TRBJ1-5; D gene unclear. Germline V gene data show CDR1 as SNHLY and CDR2 as FYNNEI. The CDR3 has 13 residues. Trimming took off 3 bases at V and 3 bases at J, with 6 bases between the two ends. The CDR3 sequence is CASSDTINQPQHF. CDR3 in DNA: TGTGCCAGCAGTGACACAATCAATCAGCCCCAGCATTTT. Supplemented by reference TRBV2 and TRBJ1-5, the full variable domain reads EPEVTQTPSHQVTQMGQEVILRCVPISNHLYFYWYRQILGQKVEFLVSFYNNEISEKSEIFDDQFSVERPDGSNFTLKIRSTKLEDSAMYFCASSDTINQPQHFGDGTRLSIL.

The rearrangement links TRBV5-1 to TRBJ2-7; 7 positions match TRBD2. The CDR3 consists of 18 residues. The V gene end was trimmed by 0 bases and the J gene end by 2 bases; junction bases not matched to a gene: 14. CDR1 is SGHRS and CDR2 is YFSETQ in the germline V gene. The CDR3 here is CASSLGPVGTGGPYEQYF. Written as DNA, the CDR3 is TGCGCCAGCAGCTTGGGCCCGGTCGGGACGGGAGGCCCCTACGAGCAGTACTTC.

The chain couples TRBV20-1 to TRBJ1-5; 7 nucleotides line up with TRBD1. The germline V gene encodes CDR1 DFQATT and CDR2 SNEGSKA (reference sequence). This CDR3 has 14 residues. The junction had 11 bases not matched to a gene; V was cut back by 5 bases and J by 7 bases. CDR3 in amino acids: CSAHQGVGGQPQHF. CDR3 DNA sequence: TGCAGTGCTCATCAGGGGGTTGGAGGGCAGCCCCAGCATTTT.

V gene TRBV3-1 combines with J gene TRBJ1-2; no clear D gene. Germline V gene data show CDR1 as LGHDT and CDR2 as YNNKEL (reference sequence). Deletions cut 1 base from V and 3 bases from J, with 6 bases between. The CDR3 length is 13 residues. The chain's CDR3 is CASSQGADYGYTF. CDR3 nucleotide sequence: TGTGCCAGCAGCCAAGGGGCGGACTATGGCTACACCTTC.

This clonotype has just a few counts. The chain links TRBV3-1 to TRBJ2-3; D gene uncertain. Germline assignment: CDR1 LGHDT and CDR2 YNNKEL (reference sequence). CDR3 length equals 12 residues. V lost 3 bases and J lost 3, with 4 bases in between. Written as DNA, the CDR3 is TGTGCCAGCAGCCAGGTTACAGATACGCAGTATTTT. Amino acid sequence: CASSQVTDTQYF.